This TCR beta chain is from a study of early T cells in non-severe SARS-CoV-2 infection. The CDR3 spans 16 residues. Per germline, CDR1 MNHEY and CDR2 SVGAGI. V dropped 1 base and J dropped 1 base, with 13 bases sitting between them. TCRdb redid the calling of the 5' RACE reads with MiXCR, one entry per CDR3 protein. The sample comprises 80,000 or so distinct CDR3 sequences, around an eighth of which are singletons, and roughly 3% rests with the top ten. Sequencing was done on a sample of whole blood. This chain joins TRBV6-5 and TRBJ1-1, with TRBD1 as a possible D gene (5 bases). This TCR derives from an adult who was a healthcare worker with PCR-confirmed SARS-CoV-2 infection or an uninfected control (not recorded which). The CDR3 region is CASSYWGNVGNTEAFF. The CDR3 DNA reads TGTGCCAGCAGTTACTGGGGGAATGTTGGGAACACTGAAGCTTTCTTT.